A selection of T cell receptor beta chains follows, all from one sample in a study of naive and memory T cell subsets. MiXCR, run by TCRdb on the UMI-ligation and nested PCR reads, gives a single entry per CDR3 protein. Found here are approximately 140,000 distinct CDR3 sequences, about 23% of them singletons; the top ten hold 0.095% to 0.12%. The sequenced material came from naive CD4+ T cells from blood. The receptors here all came from a human donor in good health. The CDR3 runs from the conserved cysteine through the conserved F or W. The D gene is left open where the match is weak. The size entry is marked missing in some rows and otherwise reads once, few, many or a size class.

V,size,J,D,DNA,CDR3
TRBV20-1,-,TRBJ1-6,-,TGCAGTGCTAGGTCAAATTATAATTCACCCCTCCACTTT,CSARSNYNSPLHF
TRBV28,-,TRBJ2-7,TRBD2,TGTGCCAGCAGTTCACTAGTTACCGCTAGCGGGACCCCCTACGAGCAGTACTTC,CASSSLVTASGTPYEQYF
TRBV7-9,few,TRBJ1-5,-,TGTGCCAGCAGCTTAGGCGGGGGGGCAAATCAGCCCCAGCATTTT,CASSLGGGANQPQHF
TRBV12-3/TRBV12-4,-,TRBJ2-7,-,TGTGCCAGCAGTCCTTTGAGTCGGGGCGGACACTACGAGCAGTACTTC,CASSPLSRGGHYEQYF
TRBV5-5,-,TRBJ1-2,-,TGTGCCAGCAGCCCCTTGGTCCTAGGGCATGGCTACACCTTC,CASSPLVLGHGYTF
TRBV6-2/TRBV6-3,-,TRBJ1-1,-,TGTGCCAGCTGCAGAGACACTGAAGCTTTCTTT,CASCRDTEAFF
TRBV28,-,TRBJ2-7,TRBD2,TGTGCCAGCACGTCCGGGACTAAATATAACGAGCAGTACTTC,CASTSGTKYNEQYF
TRBV20-1,-,TRBJ2-1,-,TGCAGTGCCGTCGACACGGGGGGCCCCTACAATGAGCAGTTCTTC,CSAVDTGGPYNEQFF
TRBV27,-,TRBJ1-5,-,TGTGCCAGCAGTTTAGATAACCGTCTTAGCAATCAGCCCCAGCATTTT,CASSLDNRLSNQPQHF
TRBV29-1,-,TRBJ2-5,-,TGCAGTGAAAGTATCGGGACACAAGAGACCCAGTACTTC,CSESIGTQETQYF
TRBV24-1,-,TRBJ2-3,-,TGTGCCACCAGTGATCCCGCGAGGGTCGCAGATACGCAGTATTTT,CATSDPARVADTQYF
TRBV27,-,TRBJ1-1,TRBD1,TGTGCCAGCAGCCTGCTAAGGGGGCCGGCTGAAGCTTTCTTT,CASSLLRGPAEAFF
TRBV9,-,TRBJ2-3,TRBD1,TGTGCCAGCAGCGTGGGGACAGGGGGAGGCACAGATACGCAGTATTTT,CASSVGTGGGTDTQYF
TRBV12-3/TRBV12-4,-,TRBJ2-3,-,TGTGCCAGCAGGTCCCTTTTCGGGGGAGGAGATACGCAGTATTTT,CASRSLFGGGDTQYF
TRBV20-1,-,TRBJ1-3,-,TGCAGTGCTGGGGGAGGGTCTGGAAACACCATATATTTT,CSAGGGSGNTIYF
TRBV7-2,-,TRBJ1-1,-,TGTGCCAGCAGCTTCATGTTTATCGGGGGGAACACTGAAGCTTTCTTT,CASSFMFIGGNTEAFF
TRBV19,few,TRBJ2-4,TRBD1,TGTGCCAGTAGTATCCCTCGGACAGGGGGAAACATTCAGTACTTC,CASSIPRTGGNIQYF
TRBV11-2,few,TRBJ1-1,-,TGTGCCAGCAAATCTTCCGGAGGACAGATGAACACTGAAGCTTTCTTT,CASKSSGGQMNTEAFF
TRBV7-8,-,TRBJ2-1,-,TGTGCCAGCAGCTACAAAAACGCCAATGAGCAGTTCTTC,CASSYKNANEQFF
TRBV24-1,-,TRBJ2-1,TRBD2,TGTGCCACCAGTGACTTCGCTAGCGGGAGAGGCGATGAGCAGTTCTTC,CATSDFASGRGDEQFF
TRBV5-8,many,TRBJ1-4,-,TGTGCCAGCAGCTTAACAGGGAAAAATGAAAAACTGTTTTTT,CASSLTGKNEKLFF
TRBV29-1,few,TRBJ2-3,-,TGCAGCGTTGGGTTGGTTGATACGCAGTATTTT,CSVGLVDTQYF
TRBV29-1,few,TRBJ1-1,-,TGCAGCGTTGCCCGGGAGTACACTGAAGCTTTCTTT,CSVAREYTEAFF
TRBV29-1,few,TRBJ1-2,-,TGCAGCGCCACAGGGTACTATGGCTACACCTTC,CSATGYYGYTF